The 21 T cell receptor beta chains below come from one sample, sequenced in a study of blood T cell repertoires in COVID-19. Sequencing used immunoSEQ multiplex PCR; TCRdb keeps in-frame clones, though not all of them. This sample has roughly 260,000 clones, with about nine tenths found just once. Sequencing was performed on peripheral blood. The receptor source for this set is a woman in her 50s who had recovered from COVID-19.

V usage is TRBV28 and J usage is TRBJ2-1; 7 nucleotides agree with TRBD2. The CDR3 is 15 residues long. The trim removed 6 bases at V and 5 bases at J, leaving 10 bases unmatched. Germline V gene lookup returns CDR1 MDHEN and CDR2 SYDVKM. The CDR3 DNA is TGTGCCAGCAGCCCCTTCCGGGAGGCGGACAATGAGCAGTTCTTC. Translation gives CASSPFREADNEQFF. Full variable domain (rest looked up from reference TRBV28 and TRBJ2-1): DVKVTQSSRYLVKRTGEKVFLECVQDMDHENMFWYRQDPGLGLRLIYFSYDVKMKEKGDIPEGYSVSREKKERFSLILESASTNQTSMYLCASSPFREADNEQFFGPGTRLTVL.

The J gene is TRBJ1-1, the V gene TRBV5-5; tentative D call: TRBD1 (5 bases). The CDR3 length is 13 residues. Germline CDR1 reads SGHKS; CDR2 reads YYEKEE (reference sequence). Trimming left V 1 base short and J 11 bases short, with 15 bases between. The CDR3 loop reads CASSLTGTERAFF. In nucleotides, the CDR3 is TGTGCCAGCAGCTTGACCGGGACTGAGAGGGCTTTCTTT.

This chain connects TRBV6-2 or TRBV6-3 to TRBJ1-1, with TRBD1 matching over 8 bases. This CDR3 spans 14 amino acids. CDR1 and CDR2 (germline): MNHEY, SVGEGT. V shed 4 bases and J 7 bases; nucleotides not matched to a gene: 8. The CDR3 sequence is CASSSEDRVGEAFF. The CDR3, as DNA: TGTGCCAGCAGTTCCGAGGACAGGGTGGGTGAAGCTTTCTTT.

The chain's CDR3 is CATSTRDTIYGYTF. The CDR3 DNA follows: TGTGCCACCAGCACCCGGGACACGATTTATGGCTACACCTTC. V and J are TRBV15 and TRBJ1-2; D possibly corresponds to TRBD1 (6 bases). Between the trimmed V and J ends, which lost 4 bases and 5 bases, there was a span of 14 bases. The germline CDR1 and CDR2 sequences are LNHNV and YYDKDF (reference sequence). The CDR3 runs 14 residues.

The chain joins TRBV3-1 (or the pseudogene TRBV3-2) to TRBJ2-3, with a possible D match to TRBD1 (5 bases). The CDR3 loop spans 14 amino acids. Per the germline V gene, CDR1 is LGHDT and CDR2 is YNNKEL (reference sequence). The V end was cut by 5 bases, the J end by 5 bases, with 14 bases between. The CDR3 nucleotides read TGTGCCAGCAGCTTCCTAGAAAGGGGAGATACGCAGTATTTT. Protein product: CASSFLERGDTQYF.

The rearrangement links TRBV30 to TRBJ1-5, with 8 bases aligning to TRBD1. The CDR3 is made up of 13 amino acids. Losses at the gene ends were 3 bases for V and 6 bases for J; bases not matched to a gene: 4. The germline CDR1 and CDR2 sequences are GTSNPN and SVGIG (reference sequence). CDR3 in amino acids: CAWSDRGRQPQHF. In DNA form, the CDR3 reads TGTGCCTGGAGCGACAGGGGTCGTCAGCCCCAGCATTTT.

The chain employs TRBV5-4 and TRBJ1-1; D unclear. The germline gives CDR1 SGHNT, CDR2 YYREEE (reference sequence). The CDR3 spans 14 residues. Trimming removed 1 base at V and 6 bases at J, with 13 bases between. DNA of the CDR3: TGTGCCAGCAGCTTGAATACGGGAAGGGCTGAAGCTTTCTTT. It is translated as CASSLNTGRAEAFF.

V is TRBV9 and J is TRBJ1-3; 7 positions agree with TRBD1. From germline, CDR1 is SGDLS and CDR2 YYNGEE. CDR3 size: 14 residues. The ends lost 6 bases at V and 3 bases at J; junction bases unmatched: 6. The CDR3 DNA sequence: TGTGCCAGCAACACGGGACAGAATGGAAACACCATATATTTT. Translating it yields CASNTGQNGNTIYF. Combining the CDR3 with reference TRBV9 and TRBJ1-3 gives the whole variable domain DSGVTQTPKHLITATGQRVTLRCSPRSGDLSVYWYQQSLDQGLQFLIQYYNGEERAKGNILERFSAQQFPDLHSELNLSSLELGDSALYFCASNTGQNGNTIYFGEGSWLTVV.

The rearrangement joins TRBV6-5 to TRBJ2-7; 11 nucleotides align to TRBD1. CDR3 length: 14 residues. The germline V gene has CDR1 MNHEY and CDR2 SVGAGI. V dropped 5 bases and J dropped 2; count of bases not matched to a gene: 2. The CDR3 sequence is CASSRGQGAYEQYF. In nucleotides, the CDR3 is TGTGCCAGCAGTAGGGGACAGGGGGCCTACGAGCAGTACTTC.

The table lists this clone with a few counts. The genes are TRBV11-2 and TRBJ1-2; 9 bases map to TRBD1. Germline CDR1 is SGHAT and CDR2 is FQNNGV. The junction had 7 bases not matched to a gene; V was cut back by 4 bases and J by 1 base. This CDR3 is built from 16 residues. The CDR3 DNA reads TGTGCCAGCAGCTCCCGGACAGGGGCTTTTAACTATGGCTACACCTTC. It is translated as CASSSRTGAFNYGYTF.

CDR3 coding DNA: TGCGCCAGCAGTTTTGGGTACAGGACTGAAGCTTTCTTT. Translation gives CASSFGYRTEAFF. V gene TRBV5-1 combines with J gene TRBJ1-1; D is possibly TRBD1 (5 bases). The CDR3 length is 13 residues. The germline V gene has CDR1 SGHRS and CDR2 YFSETQ. V gave up 5 bases and J gave up 5 bases, with 13 bases separating them.

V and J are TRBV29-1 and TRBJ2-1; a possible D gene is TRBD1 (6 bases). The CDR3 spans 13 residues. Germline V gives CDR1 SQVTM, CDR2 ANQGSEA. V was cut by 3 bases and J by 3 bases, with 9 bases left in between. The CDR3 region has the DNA TGCAGCGTTGATGGACAGAGCTACAATGAGCAGTTCTTC. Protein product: CSVDGQSYNEQFF.

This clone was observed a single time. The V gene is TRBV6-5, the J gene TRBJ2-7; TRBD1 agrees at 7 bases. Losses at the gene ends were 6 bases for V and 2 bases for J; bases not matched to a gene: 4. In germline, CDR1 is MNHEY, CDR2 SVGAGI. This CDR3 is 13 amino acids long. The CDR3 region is CASSRDSAYEQYF. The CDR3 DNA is TGTGCCAGCAGCAGGGACAGCGCCTACGAGCAGTACTTC.

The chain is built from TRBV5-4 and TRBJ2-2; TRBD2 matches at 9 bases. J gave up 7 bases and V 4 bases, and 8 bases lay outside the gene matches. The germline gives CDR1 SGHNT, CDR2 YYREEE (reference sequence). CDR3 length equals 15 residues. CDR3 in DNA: TGTGCCAGCAGCCCGGCGGGACTAGCAAGCGGGGAGCTGTTTTTT. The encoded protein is CASSPAGLASGELFF.

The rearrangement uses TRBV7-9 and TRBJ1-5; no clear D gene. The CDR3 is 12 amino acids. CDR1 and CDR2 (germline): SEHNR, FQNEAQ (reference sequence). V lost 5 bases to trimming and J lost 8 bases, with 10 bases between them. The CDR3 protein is CASSRVEEPQHF. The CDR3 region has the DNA TGTGCCAGCAGCCGCGTTGAGGAGCCCCAGCATTTT.

The CDR3 is CASRGRTGRETQYF. CDR3 in DNA: TGTGCCAGCAGAGGAAGGACAGGTCGTGAGACCCAGTACTTC. The genes are TRBV7-9 and TRBJ2-5; 7 bases align to TRBD1. V dropped 6 bases and J dropped 5; count of bases not matched to a gene: 9. The CDR3 has 14 amino acids. Per the germline V gene, CDR1 is SEHNR and CDR2 is FQNEAQ (reference sequence).

The CDR3 protein is CASSPNGIRDTEAFF. The CDR3 nucleotides are TGTGCCAGCTCACCAAACGGGATCAGAGACACTGAAGCTTTCTTT. This chain joins TRBV18 and TRBJ1-1; D not resolved. The CDR3 runs to 15 residues. The V gene's germline CDR1 is KGHSH and CDR2 LQKENI. With 2 bases removed from V and 3 bases from J, the gap between germline ends came to 13 bases.

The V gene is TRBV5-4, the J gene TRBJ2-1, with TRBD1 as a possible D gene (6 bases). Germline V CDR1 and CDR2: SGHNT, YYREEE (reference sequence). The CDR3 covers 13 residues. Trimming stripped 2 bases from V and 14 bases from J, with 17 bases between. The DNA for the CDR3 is TGTGCCAGCAGCTTAGGGCTAAAGGACAGAAAGTTCTTC. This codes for CASSLGLKDRKFF. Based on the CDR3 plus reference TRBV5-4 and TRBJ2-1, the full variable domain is ETGVTQSPTHLIKTRGQQVTLRCSSQSGHNTVSWYQQALGQGPQFIFQYYREEENGRGNFPPRFSGLQFPNYSSELNVNALELDDSALYLCASSLGLKDRKFFGPGTRLTVL.

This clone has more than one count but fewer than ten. CDR3 bases: TGTGCCAGCAGCTTAGACAGGTTCTCCTACGAGCAGTACTTC. Its protein product is CASSLDRFSYEQYF. This chain uses TRBV11-1 with TRBJ2-7; possibly TRBD1 for D (5 bases). CDR1 SGHAT and CDR2 FQDESV come from the germline V gene (reference sequence). The CDR3 consists of 14 residues. V gave up 1 base and J gave up 0 bases, with 7 bases separating them.

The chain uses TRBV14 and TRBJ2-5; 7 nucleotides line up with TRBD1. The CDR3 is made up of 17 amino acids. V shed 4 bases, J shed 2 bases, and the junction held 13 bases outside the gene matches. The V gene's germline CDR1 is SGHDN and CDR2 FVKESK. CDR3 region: CASSRWSPGTVQETQYF. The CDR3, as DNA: TGTGCCAGCAGCCGATGGTCGCCCGGGACAGTTCAAGAGACCCAGTACTTC. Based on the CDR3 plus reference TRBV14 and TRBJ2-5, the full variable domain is EAGVTQFPSHSVIEKGQTVTLRCDPISGHDNLYWYRRVMGKEIKFLLHFVKESKQDESGMPNNRFLAERTGGTYSTLKVQPAELEDSGVYFCASSRWSPGTVQETQYFGPGTRLLVL.

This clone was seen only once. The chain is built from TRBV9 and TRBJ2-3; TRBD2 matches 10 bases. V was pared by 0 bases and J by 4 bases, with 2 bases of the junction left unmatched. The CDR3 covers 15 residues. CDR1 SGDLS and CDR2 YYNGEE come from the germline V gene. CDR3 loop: CASSVDGLAADTQYF. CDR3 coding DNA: TGTGCCAGCAGCGTAGACGGACTAGCGGCAGATACGCAGTATTTT.